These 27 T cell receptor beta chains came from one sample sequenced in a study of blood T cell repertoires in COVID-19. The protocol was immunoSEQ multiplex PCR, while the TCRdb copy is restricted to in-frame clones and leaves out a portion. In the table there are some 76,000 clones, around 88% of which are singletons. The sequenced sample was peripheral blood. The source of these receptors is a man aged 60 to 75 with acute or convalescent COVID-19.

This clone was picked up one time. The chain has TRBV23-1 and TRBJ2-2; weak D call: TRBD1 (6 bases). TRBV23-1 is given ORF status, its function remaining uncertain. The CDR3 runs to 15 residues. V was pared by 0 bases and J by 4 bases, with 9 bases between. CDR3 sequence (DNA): TGCGCCAGCAGTCAATCCCCCAGGGGCACCGGGGAGCTGTTTTTT. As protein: CASSQSPRGTGELFF.

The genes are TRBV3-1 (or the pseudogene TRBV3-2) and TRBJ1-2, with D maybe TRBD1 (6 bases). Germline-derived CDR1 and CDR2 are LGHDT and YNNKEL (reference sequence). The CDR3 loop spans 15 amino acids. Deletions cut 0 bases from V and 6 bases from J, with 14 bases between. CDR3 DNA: TGTGCCAGCAGCCAAGATTTGGCAGGGGCTGATGGCTACACCTTC. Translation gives CASSQDLAGADGYTF.

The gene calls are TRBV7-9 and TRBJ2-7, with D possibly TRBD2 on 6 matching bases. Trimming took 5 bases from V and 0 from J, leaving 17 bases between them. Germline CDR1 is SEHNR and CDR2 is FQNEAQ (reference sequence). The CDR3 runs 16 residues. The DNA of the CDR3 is TGTGCCAGCAGCCGTGGCCCTAGCGTGAGCTCCTACGAGCAGTACTTC. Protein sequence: CASSRGPSVSSYEQYF.

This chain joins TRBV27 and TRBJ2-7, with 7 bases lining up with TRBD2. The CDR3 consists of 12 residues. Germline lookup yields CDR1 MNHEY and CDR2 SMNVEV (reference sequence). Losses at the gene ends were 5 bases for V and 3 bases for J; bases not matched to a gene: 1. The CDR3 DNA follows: TGTGCCAGCAGTAGCGGGGACTACGAGCAGTACTTC. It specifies CASSSGDYEQYF.

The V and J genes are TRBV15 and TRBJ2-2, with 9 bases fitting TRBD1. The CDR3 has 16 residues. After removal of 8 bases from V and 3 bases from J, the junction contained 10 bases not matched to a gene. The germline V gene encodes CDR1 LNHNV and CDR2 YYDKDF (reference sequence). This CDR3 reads CATPTGGVRDTGELFF. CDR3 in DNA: TGTGCCACCCCTACAGGGGGCGTTCGGGACACCGGGGAGCTGTTTTTT.

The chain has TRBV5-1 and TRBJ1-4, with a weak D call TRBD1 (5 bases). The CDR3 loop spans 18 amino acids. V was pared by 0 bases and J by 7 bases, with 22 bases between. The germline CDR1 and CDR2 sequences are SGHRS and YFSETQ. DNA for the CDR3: TGCGCCAGCAGCTTGGTACCGCAGGGAGGAATGAATGGTGAAAAACTGTTTTTT. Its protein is CASSLVPQGGMNGEKLFF.

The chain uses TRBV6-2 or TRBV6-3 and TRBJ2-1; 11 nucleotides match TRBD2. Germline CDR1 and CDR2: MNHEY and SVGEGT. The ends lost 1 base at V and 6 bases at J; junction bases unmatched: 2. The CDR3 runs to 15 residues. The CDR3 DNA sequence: TGTGCCAGCAGTTACTATACTAGCGGGAGCAATGAGCAGTTCTTC. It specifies CASSYYTSGSNEQFF.

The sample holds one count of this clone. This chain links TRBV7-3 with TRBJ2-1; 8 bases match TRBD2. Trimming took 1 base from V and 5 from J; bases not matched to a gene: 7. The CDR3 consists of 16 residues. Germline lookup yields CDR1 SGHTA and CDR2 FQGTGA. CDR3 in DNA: TGTGCCAGCAGCTTAAAGGGAGGCGGGAGGAACAATGAGCAGTTCTTC. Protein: CASSLKGGGRNNEQFF.

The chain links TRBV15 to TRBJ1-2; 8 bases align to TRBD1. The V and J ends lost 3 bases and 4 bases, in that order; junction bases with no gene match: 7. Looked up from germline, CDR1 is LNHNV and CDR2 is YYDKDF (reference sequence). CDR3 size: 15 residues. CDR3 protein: CATSSRKTGAYGYTF. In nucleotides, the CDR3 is TGTGCCACCAGCAGCCGAAAGACAGGGGCCTATGGCTACACCTTC.

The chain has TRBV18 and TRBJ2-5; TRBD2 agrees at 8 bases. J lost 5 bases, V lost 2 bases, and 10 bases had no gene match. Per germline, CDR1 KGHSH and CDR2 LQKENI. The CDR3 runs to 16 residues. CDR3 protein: CASSPLIRGGGETQYF. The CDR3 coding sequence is TGTGCCAGCTCACCATTGATCCGGGGGGGCGGTGAGACCCAGTACTTC.

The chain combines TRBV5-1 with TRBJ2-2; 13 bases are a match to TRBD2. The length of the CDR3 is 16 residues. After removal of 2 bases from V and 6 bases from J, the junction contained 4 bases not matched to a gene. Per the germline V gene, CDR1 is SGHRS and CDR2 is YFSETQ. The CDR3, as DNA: TGCGCCAGCAGCTTCGGACTAGCGGGGGAGGCCGGGGAGCTGTTTTTT. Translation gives CASSFGLAGEAGELFF.

CDR3: CATSRRSGPTDTQYF. CDR3 bases: TGTGCCACCAGCCGCCGTAGCGGACCCACAGATACGCAGTATTTT. This rearrangement joins TRBV15 to TRBJ2-3, with a weak D call TRBD2 (6 bases). This CDR3 is built from 15 residues. With 5 bases removed from V and 2 bases from J, the gap between germline ends came to 14 bases. CDR1 and CDR2 (germline): LNHNV, YYDKDF (reference sequence).

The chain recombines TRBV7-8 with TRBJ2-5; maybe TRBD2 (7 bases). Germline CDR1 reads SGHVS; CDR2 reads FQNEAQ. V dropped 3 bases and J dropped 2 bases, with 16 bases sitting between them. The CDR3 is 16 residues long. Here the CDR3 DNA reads TGTGCCAGCAGCTTTGGAGGGGGGGAGTTTCAAGAGACCCAGTACTTC. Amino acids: CASSFGGGEFQETQYF.

DNA for the CDR3: TGTGCCAGCAGTTACTCGATAGGGACAGGGGCGGAAAAACTGTTTTTT. Its translation: CASSYSIGTGAEKLFF. The chain couples TRBV6-5 to TRBJ1-4; 10 bases are a match to TRBD1. V lost 0 bases and J lost 8; bases outside the gene matches: 6. The CDR3 extends over 16 amino acids. The germline CDR1 and CDR2 sequences are MNHEY and SVGAGI.

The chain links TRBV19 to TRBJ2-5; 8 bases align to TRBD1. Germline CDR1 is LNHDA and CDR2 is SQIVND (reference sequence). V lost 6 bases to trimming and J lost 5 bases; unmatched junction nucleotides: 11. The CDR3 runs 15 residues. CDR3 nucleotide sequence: TGTGCCAGTAGCCGACAGGGGCCTCCGTCGGAGACCCAGTACTTC. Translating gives CASSRQGPPSETQYF.

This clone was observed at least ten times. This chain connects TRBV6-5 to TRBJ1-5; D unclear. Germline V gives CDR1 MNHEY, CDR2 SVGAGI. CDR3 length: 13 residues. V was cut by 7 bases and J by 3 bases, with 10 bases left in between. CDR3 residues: CASKRNLNQPQHF. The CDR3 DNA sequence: TGTGCCAGCAAGAGAAATCTCAATCAGCCCCAGCATTTT.

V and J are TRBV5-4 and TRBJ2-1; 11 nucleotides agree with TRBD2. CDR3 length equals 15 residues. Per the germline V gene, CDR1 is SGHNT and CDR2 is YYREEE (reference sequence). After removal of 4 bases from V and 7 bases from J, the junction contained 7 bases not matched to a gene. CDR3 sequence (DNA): TGTGCCAGCAGCCCCGGGACTAGCGGACCAAATGAGCAGTTCTTC. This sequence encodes CASSPGTSGPNEQFF. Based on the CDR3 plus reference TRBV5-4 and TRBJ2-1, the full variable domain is ETGVTQSPTHLIKTRGQQVTLRCSSQSGHNTVSWYQQALGQGPQFIFQYYREEENGRGNFPPRFSGLQFPNYSSELNVNALELDDSALYLCASSPGTSGPNEQFFGPGTRLTVL.

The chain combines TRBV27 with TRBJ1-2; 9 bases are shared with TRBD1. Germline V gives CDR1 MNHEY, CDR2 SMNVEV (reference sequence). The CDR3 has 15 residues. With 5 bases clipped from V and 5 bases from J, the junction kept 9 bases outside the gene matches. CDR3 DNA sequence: TGTGCCAGCAGTGTGAGCCGGGGACAGGGTTATGGCTACACCTTC. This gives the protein CASSVSRGQGYGYTF.

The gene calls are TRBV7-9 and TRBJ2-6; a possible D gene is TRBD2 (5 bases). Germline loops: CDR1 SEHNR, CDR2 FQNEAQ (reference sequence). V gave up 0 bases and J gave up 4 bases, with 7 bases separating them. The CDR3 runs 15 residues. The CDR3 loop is CASSLAGVGANVLTF. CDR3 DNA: TGTGCCAGCAGCTTAGCCGGGGTCGGGGCCAACGTCCTGACTTTC.

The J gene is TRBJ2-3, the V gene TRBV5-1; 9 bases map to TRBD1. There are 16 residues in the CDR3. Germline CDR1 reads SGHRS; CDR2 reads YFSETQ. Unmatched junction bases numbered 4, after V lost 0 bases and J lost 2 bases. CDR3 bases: TGCGCCAGCAGCTTGGAGGGGACAGGGCCCACAGATACGCAGTATTTT. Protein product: CASSLEGTGPTDTQYF.

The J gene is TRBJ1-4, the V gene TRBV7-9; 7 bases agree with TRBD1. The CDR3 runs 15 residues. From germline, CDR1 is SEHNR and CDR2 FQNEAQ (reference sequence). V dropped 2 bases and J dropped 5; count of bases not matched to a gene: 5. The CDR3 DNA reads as TGTGCCAGCAGCTTATTGGGACAGAACAATGAAAAACTGTTTTTT. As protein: CASSLLGQNNEKLFF.

CDR3 coding DNA: TGTGCCAGCAGCTTCCAAGGACAGGGTCGAACCGGGGAGCTGTTTTTT. Its translation: CASSFQGQGRTGELFF. The rearrangement uses TRBV11-2 and TRBJ2-2; 8 bases are shared with TRBD1. V was pared by 3 bases and J by 5 bases, with 8 bases of the junction left unmatched. The germline V gene encodes CDR1 SGHAT and CDR2 FQNNGV. The CDR3 runs to 16 residues. Using reference TRBV11-2 and TRBJ2-2 for the parts outside the CDR3, the full variable domain is EAGVAQSPRYKIIEKRQSVAFWCNPISGHATLYWYQQILGQGPKLLIQFQNNGVVDDSQLPKDRFSAERLKGVDSTLKIQPAKLEDSAVYLCASSFQGQGRTGELFFGEGSRLTVL.

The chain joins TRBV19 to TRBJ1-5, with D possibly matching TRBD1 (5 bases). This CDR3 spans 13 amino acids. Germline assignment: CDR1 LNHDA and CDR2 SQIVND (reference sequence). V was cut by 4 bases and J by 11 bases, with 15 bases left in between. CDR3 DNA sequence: TGTGCCAGTAGTACAGGGACTGGGGGTACCCAGCATTTT. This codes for CASSTGTGGTQHF.

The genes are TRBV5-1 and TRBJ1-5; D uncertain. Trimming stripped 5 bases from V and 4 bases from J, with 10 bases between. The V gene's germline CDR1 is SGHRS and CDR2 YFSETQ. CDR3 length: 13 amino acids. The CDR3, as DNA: TGCGCCAGCAGGGAGGCCATTAATCAGCCCCAGCATTTT. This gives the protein CASREAINQPQHF.

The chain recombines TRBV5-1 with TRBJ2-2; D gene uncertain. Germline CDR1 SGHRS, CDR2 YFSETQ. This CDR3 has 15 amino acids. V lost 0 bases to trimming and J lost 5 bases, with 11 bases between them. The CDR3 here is CASSLVVSKTGELFF. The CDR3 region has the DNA TGCGCCAGCAGCTTGGTCGTCAGTAAGACCGGGGAGCTGTTTTTT. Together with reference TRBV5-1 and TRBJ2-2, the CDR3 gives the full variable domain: KAGVTQTPRYLIKTRGQQVTLSCSPISGHRSVSWYQQTPGQGLQFLFEYFSETQRNKGNFPGRFSGRQFSNSRSEMNVSTLELGDSALYLCASSLVVSKTGELFFGEGSRLTVL.

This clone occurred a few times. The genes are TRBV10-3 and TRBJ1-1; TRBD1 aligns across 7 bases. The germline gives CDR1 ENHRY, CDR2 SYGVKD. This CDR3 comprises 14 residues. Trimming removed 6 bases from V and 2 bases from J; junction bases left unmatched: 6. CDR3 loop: CAIRTGTENTEAFF. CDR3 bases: TGTGCCATCAGAACCGGGACAGAAAACACTGAAGCTTTCTTT.

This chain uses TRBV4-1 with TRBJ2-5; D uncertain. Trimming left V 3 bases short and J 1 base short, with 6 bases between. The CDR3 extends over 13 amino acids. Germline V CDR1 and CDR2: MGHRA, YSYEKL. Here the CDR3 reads CASSHLGQETQYF. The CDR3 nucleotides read TGCGCCAGCAGCCATCTAGGCCAAGAGACCCAGTACTTC.